Listed below are T cell receptor beta chains from one sample, sequenced in a study of cytomegalovirus exposure and HLA in healthy donors. The data were produced by immunoSEQ multiplex PCR, yet TCRdb's version contains in-frame clones alone and is incomplete. Listed are about 130,000 clones; roughly 2% falls within the top ten. Sequenced material: PBMCs. These receptors came from a woman aged 55 to 70 in good health and CMV-seronegative. CDR3s include the opening cysteine and the closing phenylalanine or tryptophan. The D gene is left open where the match is weak.

j_call,cdr3_length,v_call,d_call,cdr3_nt,cdr3_aa
TRBJ2-5,16,TRBV5-1,TRBD2,TGCGCCAGCAGCTTGGGTCCAGCGGGGGGGCAAGAGACCCAGTACTTC,CASSLGPAGGQETQYF
TRBJ2-1,13,TRBV6-1,TRBD2,TGTGCCAGCGGGGGACTAGCGGGAGGTGAGCAGTTCTTC,CASGGLAGGEQFF
TRBJ2-3,18,TRBV10-1,TRBD2,TGCGCCAGCAGTGACCCGGTGGCTAGCGGGGGACGCACAGATACGCAGTATTTT,CASSDPVASGGRTDTQYF
TRBJ2-1,12,TRBV19,TRBD2,TGTGCCAGTAGTATCCCAGCGGGGCACCAGTTCTTC,CASSIPAGHQFF
TRBJ2-5,13,TRBV19,TRBD1,TGTGCCTCCCGGGACAGGGGTGAAGAGACCCAGTACTTC,CASRDRGEETQYF
TRBJ2-5,15,TRBV5-1,TRBD1,TGCGCCAGCAGCTTGACGGGACAGGGTCTGGAGACCCAGTACTTC,CASSLTGQGLETQYF
TRBJ2-1,14,TRBV5-1,TRBD2,TGCGCCAGCAGCTTGATGGGAGGGATCGATGAGCAGTTCTTC,CASSLMGGIDEQFF
TRBJ2-7,14,TRBV2,TRBD1,TGTGCCAGCACCCTGGACAGGGGAAGTATAGAGCAGTACTTC,CASTLDRGSIEQYF
TRBJ1-4,16,TRBV6-6,TRBD1,TGTGCCAGCAGGAGGGGACAGGGATTACTCGGGGAAAAACTGTTTTTT,CASRRGQGLLGEKLFF
TRBJ2-1,14,TRBV30,NA,TGTGCCTGGAGTTCGCTCCGAGGTACCAATGAGCAGTTCTTC,CAWSSLRGTNEQFF
TRBJ2-5,12,TRBV10-3,NA,TGTGCCATCAGTGAGTTCAGAGAGACCCAGTACTTC,CAISEFRETQYF
TRBJ1-1,17,TRBV28,NA,TGTGCCAGCAGCCATTGGGAGGGTCAGAACATGAACACTGAAGCTTTCTTT,CASSHWEGQNMNTEAFF
TRBJ2-7,13,TRBV2,TRBD1,TGTGCCACCCAGGGGCAGGGGGACTACGAGCAGTACTTC,CATQGQGDYEQYF
TRBJ1-4,14,TRBV4-1,NA,TGCGCGAGTAAAGGGGGAATGGGTAGCGAAAAACTGTTTTTT,CASKGGMGSEKLFF
TRBJ2-5,15,TRBV6-5,TRBD2,TGTGCCAGCAGTTTCCCTAGCGGGAGAGGAGAGACCCAGTACTTC,CASSFPSGRGETQYF
TRBJ2-1,16,TRBV7-9,TRBD2,TGTGCCAGCAGCTTGCGGACTAGCGTGGGGGAGAGGGAGCAGTTCTTC,CASSLRTSVGEREQFF
TRBJ2-7,11,TRBV30,TRBD2,TGTGCCTGGAACGGGGGGGCGAGGAAGTACTTC,CAWNGGARKYF
TRBJ1-1,14,TRBV28,NA,TGTGCCAGCAGTTTCTACCGGTCTTACACTGAAGCTTTCTTT,CASSFYRSYTEAFF
TRBJ1-1,12,TRBV19,NA,TGTGCCAGTAGTTTAGGTAGCGCCACTGCTTTCTTT,CASSLGSATAFF
TRBJ2-7,14,TRBV27,NA,TGTGCCAGCAGTTTACACGGGGAGAATCGCGAGCAGTACTTC,CASSLHGENREQYF
TRBJ1-2,15,TRBV7-9,NA,TGTGCCAGCAGCCTCGTCGGGGAACGAGGTTATGGCTACACCTTC,CASSLVGERGYGYTF
TRBJ1-5,13,TRBV28,NA,TGTGCCAGCAGTTATAATAGGGGGCAGCCCCAGCATTTT,CASSYNRGQPQHF
TRBJ1-6,14,TRBV5-1,NA,TGCGCCAGCAGCTTGGACAGCAATAATTCACCCCTCCACTTT,CASSLDSNNSPLHF
TRBJ2-2,13,TRBV19,NA,TGTGCCAGTAGTAACAGGGTAACCGGGGAGCTGTTTTTT,CASSNRVTGELFF
TRBJ1-2,16,TRBV5-4,NA,TGTGCCAGCAGCTTCGCGAGTGGGGCAGTTAACTATGGCTACACCTTC,CASSFASGAVNYGYTF
TRBJ2-3,14,TRBV6-1,NA,TGTGCCAGCGCGAGATCTCGGAGCACAGATACGCAGTATTTT,CASARSRSTDTQYF
TRBJ1-6,18,TRBV4-1,TRBD1,TGCGCCAGCAGCCAAGATCGGGACAGTCCTCTAAGTAATTCACCCCTCCACTTT,CASSQDRDSPLSNSPLHF